A single sample is the source of the 29 T cell receptor beta chains below, sequenced in a study of CD8 T cells in Susac syndrome. After extraction with the RNeasy kit, 0.5 to 1 ug of the RNA was reverse transcribed using random hexamers. TCRdb re-called the immunoSEQ multiplex PCR reads with MiXCR, one entry per CDR3 protein. The sample lists tens of thousands of distinct CDR3 sequences, 91% occurring once. Sequenced input: CD8+ T cells from PBMCs. The receptors stem from a human donor with multiple sclerosis.

V and J are TRBV2 and TRBJ2-3, with 14 nucleotides matching TRBD2. Germline V lookup: CDR1 SNHLY, CDR2 FYNNEI. V lost 6 bases and J lost 4; bases outside the gene matches: 12. CDR3 length equals 18 residues. CDR3: CASRTLTWTSGRSDTQYF. The CDR3 nucleotides read TGTGCCAGCAGGACCCTTACCTGGACTAGCGGGAGGTCAGATACGCAGTATTTT.

This clonotype was seen just once. The V gene is TRBV10-2, the J gene TRBJ2-1; tentatively, D is TRBD1 (6 bases). The germline V gene encodes CDR1 WSHSY and CDR2 SAAADI. The ends were cut back, 2 bases at V and 9 bases at J, with 8 bases in the middle. This CDR3 region has 12 residues. The CDR3 loop is CASSETGPEQFF. The CDR3 region has the DNA TGCGCCAGCAGTGAGACAGGGCCTGAGCAGTTCTTC.

The chain combines TRBV9 with TRBJ2-3; D possibly uses TRBD1 or TRBD2 (5 bases each). The CDR3 spans 15 residues. Germline lookup yields CDR1 SGDLS and CDR2 YYNGEE. Deletions cut 1 base from V and 3 bases from J, with 12 bases between. The CDR3 reads CASSVWGKETDTQYF. In DNA, the CDR3 is TGTGCCAGCAGCGTATGGGGGAAAGAAACAGATACGCAGTATTTT. The full variable domain, completed using reference TRBV9 and TRBJ2-3, is DSGVTQTPKHLITATGQRVTLRCSPRSGDLSVYWYQQSLDQGLQFLIQYYNGEERAKGNILERFSAQQFPDLHSELNLSSLELGDSALYFCASSVWGKETDTQYFGPGTRLTVL.

The chain has TRBV6-5 and TRBJ2-7; D is tentatively TRBD1 or TRBD2 (5 bases each). V was cut by 0 bases and J by 3 bases, with 12 bases left in between. The germline CDR1 and CDR2 sequences are MNHEY and SVGAGI. This CDR3 has 15 residues. CDR3 residues: CASSYSGETLYEQYF. The CDR3, as DNA: TGTGCCAGCAGTTACTCGGGGGAAACTCTCTACGAGCAGTACTTC.

The J gene is TRBJ2-1, the V gene TRBV7-9; no firm D call. Germline CDR1 SEHNR, CDR2 FQNEAQ (reference sequence). This CDR3 is built from 11 residues. V was trimmed by 7 bases and J by 8 bases, leaving 9 bases between them. DNA of the CDR3: TGTGCCAGCATTCTCGTGGATGAGCAGTTCTTC. Amino acids: CASILVDEQFF.

The chain combines TRBV24-1 with TRBJ2-1, with D possibly matching TRBD1 (6 bases). CDR3 length equals 16 residues. Germline V gene data show CDR1 as KGHDR and CDR2 as SFDVKD. Trimming removed 5 bases at V and 2 bases at J, with 15 bases between. The CDR3 protein is CATSGLQGRTYNEQFF. The CDR3 DNA reads as TGTGCCACCAGTGGCTTACAGGGCAGAACCTACAATGAGCAGTTCTTC.

The genes are TRBV5-4 and TRBJ1-5; D perhaps matches TRBD1 (5 bases). The germline CDR1 and CDR2 sequences are SGHNT and YYREEE (reference sequence). Trimming stripped 2 bases from V and 4 bases from J, with 10 bases between. The CDR3 loop spans 14 amino acids. CDR3 sequence (DNA): TGTGCCAGCAGCTTTGGGGGGGAGAATCAGCCCCAGCATTTT. Translating gives CASSFGGENQPQHF.

The chain carries TRBV12-3 or TRBV12-4 and TRBJ2-1; D remains ambiguous. Trimming removed 2 bases at V and 2 bases at J, with 4 bases between. This CDR3 is 13 amino acids long. As DNA, the CDR3 is TGTGCCAGCAGTTTACGGGCCTACAATGAGCAGTTCTTC. As protein: CASSLRAYNEQFF.

The chain joins TRBV12-3 or TRBV12-4 to TRBJ1-2; D is ambiguous. The V end lost 3 bases, the J end lost 3 bases, and 2 bases lay between the germline ends. CDR3 length equals 11 residues. The CDR3 nucleotides are TGTGCCAGCAGTTTGCACTATGGCTACACCTTC. Translating gives CASSLHYGYTF.

CDR3 sequence reads: CASSYGLLSYEQYF. The CDR3 nucleotides are TGTGCCAGCAGTTACGGACTACTCTCCTACGAGCAGTACTTC. The chain is built from TRBV28 and TRBJ2-7; weak D call: TRBD2 (6 bases). V lost 4 bases and J lost 0, with 10 bases in between. Looked up from germline, CDR1 is MDHEN and CDR2 is SYDVKM. The CDR3 runs 14 residues.

J is TRBJ2-2 and V is TRBV7-6; the match to TRBD1 covers 8 bases. V shed 3 bases and J 4 bases; nucleotides not matched to a gene: 1. Germline lookup yields CDR1 SGHVS and CDR2 FNYEAQ. The CDR3 is 14 residues long. As DNA, the CDR3 is TGTGCCAGCAGCTTCACAGGGGGCACCGGGGAGCTGTTTTTT. Protein: CASSFTGGTGELFF.

The V gene is TRBV4-1, the J gene TRBJ2-1, with no clear D. CDR1 is MGHRA, CDR2 YSYEKL, per germline. CDR3 size: 15 residues. Trimming took off 0 bases at V and 0 bases at J, with 6 bases between the two ends. The CDR3: CASSQEEVSYNEQFF. In DNA, the CDR3 is TGCGCCAGCAGCCAAGAGGAAGTCTCCTACAATGAGCAGTTCTTC.

This sequence joins TRBV29-1 and TRBJ2-2; D possibly matches TRBD1 or TRBD2 (6 bases each). The length of the CDR3 is 14 residues. Between the trimmed V and J ends, which lost 7 bases and 0 bases, there was a span of 12 bases. CDR1 and CDR2 from the germline V gene are SQVTM and ANQGSEA. CDR3 sequence: CSAERGANTGELFF. In DNA form, the CDR3 reads TGCAGCGCGGAAAGGGGGGCGAACACCGGGGAGCTGTTTTTT.

The rearrangement links TRBV27 to TRBJ1-6; no firm D call. V lost 8 bases and J lost 7, with 18 bases in between. In germline, CDR1 is MNHEY, CDR2 SMNVEV (reference sequence). This CDR3 comprises 15 residues. Written as DNA, the CDR3 is TGTGCCAGCGTTTTATGGGTCGGACTGAATTCACCCCTCCACTTT. Its translation is CASVLWVGLNSPLHF.

CDR3 bases: TGTGCCAGCAGCCACTGGACAGGGGGCTGGGGCACTGAAGCTTTCTTT. This codes for CASSHWTGGWGTEAFF. The gene calls are TRBV7-2 and TRBJ1-1, with 11 bases matching TRBD1. The CDR3 totals 16 residues. The germline gives CDR1 SGHTA, CDR2 FQGNSA. With V trimmed by 5 bases and J by 4 bases, 9 bases remained unmatched.

This sequence joins TRBV6-2 or TRBV6-3 and TRBJ2-7, with 8 nucleotides matching TRBD2. This CDR3 spans 15 amino acids. V dropped 7 bases and J dropped 3; count of bases not matched to a gene: 11. Per the germline V gene, CDR1 is MNHEY and CDR2 is SVGEGT. CDR3 amino acids: CASNTSPGLVYEQYF. CDR3 DNA sequence: TGTGCCAGCAACACCTCCCCGGGACTAGTCTACGAGCAGTACTTC.

The genes are TRBV29-1 and TRBJ2-2, with D unresolved. Germline V CDR1 and CDR2: SQVTM, ANQGSEA. Trimming took off 4 bases at V and 5 bases at J, with 5 bases between the two ends. This CDR3 has 11 residues. CDR3 bases: TGCAGCGTTGTATCTACCGGGGAGCTGTTTTTT. Its protein product is CSVVSTGELFF.

The rearrangement uses TRBV20-1 and TRBJ2-5; no clear D gene. Trimming cost V 1 base and J 5 bases, with 11 bases left between them. The CDR3 covers 13 residues. The germline V gene encodes CDR1 DFQATT and CDR2 SNEGSKA (reference sequence). CDR3 in amino acids: CSARVDIGETQYF. CDR3 in DNA: TGCAGTGCTAGAGTTGATATTGGGGAGACCCAGTACTTC.

The chain links TRBV10-2 to TRBJ2-1; 9 bases agree with TRBD2. The CDR3 contains 14 residues. The germline CDR1 and CDR2 sequences are WSHSY and SAAADI. V was clipped by 4 bases and J by 4 bases; unmatched bases: 2. Written as DNA, the CDR3 is TGCGCCAGCAGTGCTGCGGGAGGGTACAATGAGCAGTTCTTC. Its protein is CASSAAGGYNEQFF.

V and J are TRBV6-4 and TRBJ2-2; D possibly corresponds to TRBD1 (6 bases). CDR1 and CDR2 from the germline V gene are MRHNA and SNTAGT. The V end was cut by 7 bases, the J end by 2 bases, with 8 bases between. The CDR3 is 13 residues long. The CDR3 bases are TGTGCCAGCAAGGACAGAAACACCGGGGAGCTGTTTTTT. Protein product: CASKDRNTGELFF.

This chain uses TRBV6-6 with TRBJ1-2, with 8 bases lining up with TRBD1. This CDR3 comprises 15 residues. After removal of 0 bases from V and 4 bases from J, the junction contained 4 bases not matched to a gene. The germline V gene encodes CDR1 MNHNY and CDR2 SVGAGI (reference sequence). The DNA for the CDR3 is TGTGCCAGCAGTTACTCAGGACAGGGAGGCTATGGCTACACCTTC. It codes for CASSYSGQGGYGYTF.

The chain employs TRBV4-1 and TRBJ1-2; D unclear. Germline CDR1 and CDR2: MGHRA and YSYEKL. The length of the CDR3 is 14 residues. V dropped 1 base and J dropped 6 bases, with 12 bases sitting between them. The CDR3 region has the DNA TGCGCCAGCAGCCAAGGCCCCGGCAGCCATGGCTACACCTTC. Its protein product is CASSQGPGSHGYTF.

The rearrangement uses TRBV9 and TRBJ1-1, with D tentatively TRBD1 (5 bases). Germline V gene lookup returns CDR1 SGDLS and CDR2 YYNGEE. Trimming took off 0 bases at V and 1 base at J, with 10 bases between the two ends. This CDR3 spans 15 amino acids. The CDR3 loop reads CASSVVPRGNTEAFF. Here the CDR3 DNA reads TGTGCCAGCAGCGTAGTTCCGAGGGGGAACACTGAAGCTTTCTTT.

This chain uses TRBV9 with TRBJ2-1; D possibly uses TRBD1 or TRBD2 (6 bases each). CDR1 and CDR2 from the germline V gene are SGDLS and YYNGEE. V was clipped by 3 bases and J by 7 bases, with 8 bases between them. The CDR3 consists of 12 residues. The CDR3 DNA sequence: TGTGCCAGCAGCGGGGGGGCAAATGAGCAGTTCTTC. Amino acid sequence: CASSGGANEQFF.

The rearrangement uses TRBV20-1 and TRBJ1-1; no definite D call. This CDR3 is built from 13 residues. With 0 bases removed from V and 5 bases from J, the gap between germline ends came to 10 bases. CDR1 is DFQATT, CDR2 SNEGSKA, per germline (reference sequence). The DNA for the CDR3 is TGCAGTGCTAGAGATGAGCGGGAGACTGAAGCTTTCTTT. It translates to CSARDERETEAFF.

CDR3: CASSFSGGTNYGYTF. In DNA, the CDR3 is TGCGCCAGCAGCTTCTCAGGGGGCACGAACTATGGCTACACCTTC. This rearrangement joins TRBV5-1 to TRBJ1-2; 8 bases are a match to TRBD1. The CDR3 runs to 15 residues. The trim removed 2 bases at V and 2 bases at J, leaving 5 bases unmatched. The germline gives CDR1 SGHRS, CDR2 YFSETQ. Full variable domain (rest looked up from reference TRBV5-1 and TRBJ1-2): KAGVTQTPRYLIKTRGQQVTLSCSPISGHRSVSWYQQTPGQGLQFLFEYFSETQRNKGNFPGRFSGRQFSNSRSEMNVSTLELGDSALYLCASSFSGGTNYGYTFGSGTRLTVV.

With regard to this clonotype: The DNA is omitted, as the CDR3 cannot be located on it reliably, and the CDR3 follows TCRdb's listing. This sequence joins TRBV6-5 and TRBJ2-5; TRBD2, as called in the table, went unchecked against the DNA. Ends included, the CDR3 has 15 residues. CDR1 is MNHEY, CDR2 SVGAGI, per germline. The CDR3 sequence: CASSSSGGLQETQYF.

In its sample, this clonotype is medium-sized. This rearrangement joins TRBV7-2 to TRBJ2-3; the match to TRBD1 covers 10 bases. Germline CDR1 and CDR2: SGHTA and FQGNSA. V lost 5 bases, J lost 3 bases, and 2 bases stayed unmatched. The CDR3 sequence is 14 residues long. The CDR3 protein is CASSQGQGTDTQYF. In nucleotides, the CDR3 is TGTGCCAGCAGCCAGGGACAGGGGACAGATACGCAGTATTTT.

This clonotype was seen once. The chain employs TRBV11-1 and TRBJ2-1, with a possible D match to TRBD1 (6 bases). Trimming left V 2 bases short and J 0 bases short, with 17 bases between. In germline, CDR1 is SGHAT, CDR2 FQDESV (reference sequence). The CDR3 runs to 18 residues. The CDR3 loop reads CASSLSSPDSYSYNEQFF. In DNA, the CDR3 is TGTGCCAGCAGCTTAAGTTCCCCGGACAGTTACTCCTACAATGAGCAGTTCTTC.